Below, 20 T cell receptor beta chains from the same sample are listed, as sequenced in a study of graft-versus-host responses after intestinal transplantation. Profiling relied on immunoSEQ multiplex PCR, and the TCRdb table lists in-frame clones only, not all of them. The table shows approximately 89,000 clones, with 90% occurring only once. The starting material was PBMCs, obtained around 68 weeks after intestinal transplant. The receptors shown here come from a human patient who received an intestinal transplant, so some T cells may come from the graft donor.

The V call is TRBV19, the J call TRBJ1-1, with D perhaps matching TRBD1 (5 bases). CDR3 size: 13 residues. V lost 1 base and J 3 bases, leaving 6 bases between the germline ends. Germline loops: CDR1 LNHDA, CDR2 SQIVND (reference sequence). The CDR3 region is CASSIGRDTEAFF. DNA for the CDR3: TGTGCCAGTAGTATAGGCAGGGACACTGAAGCTTTCTTT.

This chain uses TRBV19 with TRBJ1-4, with a weak D call TRBD1 (5 bases). The CDR3 length is 13 residues. The ends were cut back, 6 bases at V and 3 bases at J, with 8 bases in the middle. CDR1 is LNHDA and CDR2 is SQIVND in the germline V gene (reference sequence). CDR3 region: CASRGHANEKLFF. Here the CDR3 DNA reads TGTGCCAGTAGAGGACATGCTAATGAAAAACTGTTTTTT.

The count of this clone is one. This chain connects TRBV18 to TRBJ2-1; 7 nucleotides agree with TRBD2. CDR1 and CDR2 from the germline V gene are KGHSH and LQKENI. V lost 3 bases and J lost 0; bases outside the gene matches: 2. The CDR3 consists of 15 residues. CDR3 sequence: CASSPQRGSYNEQFF. The CDR3 DNA sequence: TGTGCCAGCTCACCCCAGCGGGGCTCCTACAATGAGCAGTTCTTC.

This clone appeared once. The rearrangement uses TRBV20-1 and TRBJ2-5; TRBD1 aligns across 7 bases. The CDR3 extends over 11 amino acids. The germline V gene has CDR1 DFQATT and CDR2 SNEGSKA (reference sequence). V shed 0 bases and J 9 bases; nucleotides not matched to a gene: 1. The CDR3 is CSAREGTAQYF. CDR3 sequence (DNA): TGCAGTGCTAGAGAGGGGACAGCCCAGTACTTC.

The genes are TRBV28 and TRBJ2-7; D may be TRBD1 (6 bases). Germline V gene lookup returns CDR1 MDHEN and CDR2 SYDVKM. The CDR3 is made up of 13 amino acids. V was trimmed by 6 bases and J by 3 bases, leaving 12 bases between them. Here the CDR3 reads CASRRQDFYEQYF. CDR3 in DNA: TGTGCCAGCAGACGACAGGACTTCTACGAGCAGTACTTC.

The chain uses TRBV6-5 and TRBJ2-1, with 14 bases identical to TRBD2. The CDR3 is 15 residues long. V was clipped by 5 bases and J by 8 bases; unmatched bases: 5. CDR1 and CDR2 (germline): MNHEY, SVGAGI. CDR3 sequence reads: CASSRLAGGPDEQFF. For the CDR3, the DNA is TGTGCCAGCAGTAGACTAGCGGGGGGGCCAGATGAGCAGTTCTTC.

The CDR3 sequence is CASSLHLNTEAFF. CDR3 DNA sequence: TGCGCCAGCAGCTTACATCTGAACACTGAAGCTTTCTTT. V and J are TRBV5-1 and TRBJ1-1, with D unclear. Trimming removed 2 bases from V and 0 bases from J, with 5 bases in between. CDR3 size: 13 residues. In germline, CDR1 is SGHRS, CDR2 YFSETQ.

The V and J genes are TRBV6-5 and TRBJ1-1, with a possible D match to TRBD1 (6 bases). Germline V gene lookup returns CDR1 MNHEY and CDR2 SVGAGI. V lost 0 bases and J lost 7, with 15 bases in between. The CDR3 spans 15 residues. The CDR3 region is CASSYSRTRGGEAFF. CDR3 nucleotide sequence: TGTGCCAGCAGTTACTCGAGAACCAGGGGTGGTGAAGCTTTCTTT.

J is TRBJ2-1 and V is TRBV10-1; 7 positions agree with TRBD2. This CDR3 is built from 15 residues. CDR1 and CDR2 (germline): WNHNN, SYGVQD (reference sequence). Trimming at V came to 4 bases and at J to 2 bases, leaving 5 bases not matched to a gene. Here the CDR3 reads CASSVGGNPYNEQFF. CDR3 in DNA: TGCGCCAGCAGTGTGGGGGGGAACCCCTACAATGAGCAGTTCTTC.

This chain joins TRBV10-2 and TRBJ2-2; no definite D call. Trimming shortened V by 10 bases and J by 7 bases, and 13 bases separated the two germline ends. This CDR3 spans 12 amino acids. CDR1 is WSHSY, CDR2 SAAADI, per germline. Here the CDR3 DNA reads TGCGCCACCGCCCTAGAGATCGGGGAGCTGTTTTTT. This encodes CATALEIGELFF.

V and J are TRBV2 and TRBJ1-6; possibly TRBD1 for D (5 bases). The CDR3 consists of 14 residues. V was cut by 8 bases and J by 1 base, with 9 bases left in between. Germline V gives CDR1 SNHLY, CDR2 FYNNEI. As DNA, the CDR3 is TGTGCCAGCTGCGGGGGGTCCTATAATTCACCCCTCCACTTT. Its protein product is CASCGGSYNSPLHF. Filled out from reference TRBV2 and TRBJ1-6, the complete variable domain reads EPEVTQTPSHQVTQMGQEVILRCVPISNHLYFYWYRQILGQKVEFLVSFYNNEISEKSEIFDDQFSVERPDGSNFTLKIRSTKLEDSAMYFCASCGGSYNSPLHFGNGTRLTVT.

The gene calls are TRBV5-1 and TRBJ2-5; possible D gene TRBD1, 6 bases. The J call is in doubt because the DNA end fits TRBJ2-7 better. The CDR3 sequence is 14 residues long. Germline CDR1 and CDR2: SGHRS and YFSETQ. CDR3 loop: CASSLRTESYEQYF. The CDR3 nucleotides are TGCGCCAGCAGCTTGCGGACAGAAAGCTACGAGCAGTACTTC.

V gene TRBV10-2 combines with J gene TRBJ1-5; the D is unclear. The CDR3 length is 15 residues. Germline loops: CDR1 WSHSY, CDR2 SAAADI. With 6 bases removed from V and 0 bases from J, the gap between germline ends came to 12 bases. CDR3 in DNA: TGCGCCAGCAGCCCATCCCAGGATAGCAATCAGCCCCAGCATTTT. It is translated as CASSPSQDSNQPQHF.

This clone occurred once. J is TRBJ1-5 and V is TRBV5-8; the D gene is possibly TRBD1 (5 bases). Germline CDR1 is SGHTS and CDR2 is YDEGEE. Trimming cost V 3 bases and J 4 bases, with 14 bases left between them. CDR3 length: 15 amino acids. CDR3 DNA sequence: TGTGCCAGCAGCTACGGGAGGGGCCTTAATCAGCCCCAGCATTTT. Protein sequence: CASSYGRGLNQPQHF.

The CDR3 spells CASSLTQEAVYEQYF. DNA for the CDR3: TGTGCCAGTAGTCTGACACAGGAAGCGGTCTACGAGCAGTACTTC. V is TRBV19 and J is TRBJ2-7; the D call may be TRBD1 or TRBD2 (5 bases each). The CDR3 consists of 15 residues. Germline V gene data show CDR1 as LNHDA and CDR2 as SQIVND (reference sequence). V was trimmed by 5 bases and J by 3 bases, leaving 17 bases between them.

The sample holds one count of this clone. The rearrangement joins TRBV5-5 to TRBJ2-5; D is possibly TRBD2 (5 bases). Between the trimmed V and J ends, which lost 4 bases and 5 bases, there was a span of 9 bases. The CDR3 contains 12 residues. Germline values: CDR1 SGHKS, CDR2 YYEKEE (reference sequence). The CDR3 is CASSAPGETQYF. DNA of the CDR3: TGTGCCAGCAGCGCCCCGGGGGAGACCCAGTACTTC.

The V call is TRBV5-1, the J call TRBJ2-7; possible D gene TRBD2, 6 bases. Trimming removed 4 bases at V and 4 bases at J, with 21 bases between. This CDR3 is 16 amino acids long. CDR1 SGHRS and CDR2 YFSETQ come from the germline V gene. This CDR3 reads CASSPQGVVGGYEQYF. CDR3 nucleotides: TGCGCCAGCAGCCCCCAGGGCGTGGTTGGGGGGTACGAGCAGTACTTC.

This chain uses TRBV10-3 with TRBJ1-5; D remains ambiguous. Germline lookup yields CDR1 ENHRY and CDR2 SYGVKD. CDR3 size: 14 residues. V was cut by 2 bases and J by 6 bases, with 11 bases left in between. CDR3: CAISEGLWGQPQHF. The CDR3 region has the DNA TGTGCCATCAGTGAGGGGTTGTGGGGTCAGCCCCAGCATTTT.

The rearrangement joins TRBV5-1 to TRBJ1-5; 9 bases are shared with TRBD1. With V trimmed by 4 bases and J by 4 bases, 3 bases remained unmatched. The V gene's germline CDR1 is SGHRS and CDR2 YFSETQ. This CDR3 spans 14 amino acids. The CDR3 protein is CASSPGTGNQPQHF. CDR3 nucleotides: TGCGCCAGCAGCCCCGGGACAGGGAATCAGCCCCAGCATTTT. Full variable domain (outside the CDR3, taken from reference TRBV5-1 and TRBJ1-5): KAGVTQTPRYLIKTRGQQVTLSCSPISGHRSVSWYQQTPGQGLQFLFEYFSETQRNKGNFPGRFSGRQFSNSRSEMNVSTLELGDSALYLCASSPGTGNQPQHFGDGTRLSIL.

The gene calls are TRBV11-2 and TRBJ2-7; a weak D match, TRBD1 (6 bases). The CDR3 contains 13 residues. With 5 bases removed from V and 6 bases from J, the gap between germline ends came to 14 bases. Germline CDR1 is SGHAT and CDR2 is FQNNGV. CDR3 region: CASSTGIRGEQYF. The CDR3 nucleotides are TGTGCCAGCAGCACAGGGATTCGCGGCGAGCAGTACTTC.